What follows are 4 T cell receptor beta chains derived from one specimen sequenced in a study of shared clonotypes between healthy human individuals. TCRdb's table, derived via immunoSEQ multiplex PCR, lists solely in-frame clones and lacks some. The sample yields about 1.5 million clones, 96% seen once. Material: naive CD4+ T cells sorted from blood. Subset noted: CD45RA+ positively selected. Receptors originate from a man younger than 45 in good health.

A single count supports this clone. The rearrangement links TRBV27 to TRBJ1-5; 8 nucleotides match TRBD1. Germline-derived CDR1 and CDR2 are MNHEY and SMNVEV (reference sequence). There are 15 residues in the CDR3. V lost 4 bases to trimming and J lost 3 bases; unmatched junction nucleotides: 5. CDR3 nucleotides: TGTGCCAGCAGTTCGAGGACAGGGCTCAATCAGCCCCAGCATTTT. Translation: CASSSRTGLNQPQHF.

This clone was recorded only once. The J gene is TRBJ1-1, the V gene TRBV19, with D hard to call. The V gene's germline CDR1 is LNHDA and CDR2 SQIVND (reference sequence). Trimming pared 3 bases from V and 0 bases from J, leaving 17 bases between. The CDR3 runs 17 residues. The CDR3 DNA follows: TGTGCCAGTAGTATGTTCCGCAGCGCGCCTTTGAACACTGAAGCTTTCTTT. This sequence encodes CASSMFRSAPLNTEAFF.

The V gene is TRBV28, the J gene TRBJ2-7; tentatively, D is TRBD2 (7 bases). The CDR3 sequence is 15 residues long. Germline CDR1 MDHEN, CDR2 SYDVKM. The germline V and J ends were trimmed by 6 bases and 0 bases, with 15 bases remaining between them. CDR3 residues: CASRASGGPSYEQYF. The CDR3 DNA reads as TGTGCCAGCAGAGCCTCGGGGGGCCCCTCCTACGAGCAGTACTTC.

This chain links TRBV6-5 with TRBJ1-1; possibly TRBD1 for D (5 bases). The germline gives CDR1 MNHEY, CDR2 SVGAGI. The CDR3 covers 11 residues. V was cut by 6 bases and J by 12 bases, with 14 bases left in between. The CDR3 DNA follows: TGTGCCAGCAGCTCAATTCAGGGCACTTTCTTT. Its translation: CASSSIQGTFF.